Listed here are 12 T cell receptor beta chains from one sample, sequenced in a study of vaccination effects on CD4 cells after COVID-19. With the ViraFEST assay, the study expanded antigen-specific CD4+ T cells using viral peptide pools, then sequenced them. Following a roughly ten-day culture, CD4+ T cells were purified. Either the mRNA-1273 or the BNT162b2 vaccine was given to participants as two doses. Some clones are missing from TCRdb's copy, which holds only in-frame ones; the method was immunoSEQ multiplex PCR. Here the sample spans some 22,000 clones, over 70% being singletons. Antigens for these TCRs are unknown. Sequenced here: CD4+ T cells from PBMCs cultured with HCoV-NL63 spike peptides, sampled after COVID-19 vaccination. The receptor set was obtained from a human donor who received a COVID-19 vaccine.

The chain has TRBV6-1 and TRBJ1-3; possible D gene TRBD1, 6 bases. The CDR3 has 17 amino acids. Germline V lookup: CDR1 MNHNS, CDR2 SASEGT. The ends were cut back, 2 bases at V and 8 bases at J, with 22 bases in the middle. Here the CDR3 reads CASSEPVWLAGADTIYF. Here the CDR3 DNA reads TGTGCCAGCAGTGAACCCGTTTGGTTAGCAGGGGCGGACACCATATATTTT.

This chain links TRBV7-9 with TRBJ2-1; 10 nucleotides line up with TRBD2. Losses at the gene ends were 1 base for V and 8 bases for J; bases not matched to a gene: 14. The CDR3 is 18 residues long. The germline CDR1 and CDR2 sequences are SEHNR and FQNEAQ (reference sequence). Written as DNA, the CDR3 is TGTGCCAGCAGCTTAGAGGAGGCTAGCGGGAGTAAGGTCCATGAGCAGTTCTTC. It specifies CASSLEEASGSKVHEQFF.

The rearrangement joins TRBV5-5 to TRBJ1-6, with D possibly TRBD1 on 6 matching bases. This CDR3 has 15 residues. The germline V gene encodes CDR1 SGHKS and CDR2 YYEKEE (reference sequence). Trimming cost V 5 bases and J 6 bases, with 15 bases left between them. This chain's CDR3 is CASRSLTGPNSPLHF. CDR3 sequence (DNA): TGTGCCAGCAGGTCACTGACAGGACCTAATTCACCCCTCCACTTT.

The chain uses TRBV11-3 and TRBJ2-1; TRBD2 matches at 8 bases. The V segment lost 5 bases and the J segment 1 base; nucleotides outside the gene matches: 7. The CDR3 covers 16 residues. Looked up from germline, CDR1 is SGHNT and CDR2 is YENEEA. In nucleotides, the CDR3 is TGTGCCAGCAGCCCTGGACTAGCCGGATCCTACAATGAGCAGTTCTTC. It codes for CASSPGLAGSYNEQFF.

The chain carries TRBV6-5 and TRBJ2-3, with TRBD1 matching 9 bases. Germline values: CDR1 MNHEY, CDR2 SVGAGI. The CDR3 is 16 amino acids. Trimming at V came to 4 bases and at J to 3 bases, leaving 8 bases not matched to a gene. Here the CDR3 DNA reads TGTGCCAGCAGTTCTGGGACAGGGAAGTTTACAGATACGCAGTATTTT. It is translated as CASSSGTGKFTDTQYF.

The chain recombines TRBV7-2 with TRBJ2-1; either TRBD1 or TRBD2 may supply D (6 bases each). There are 16 residues in the CDR3. Germline V gives CDR1 SGHTA, CDR2 FQGNSA. Between the trimmed V and J ends, which lost 5 bases and 5 bases, there was a span of 19 bases. CDR3: CASSPWSTRGNNEQFF. Written as DNA, the CDR3 is TGTGCCAGCAGCCCTTGGTCGACTAGGGGGAACAATGAGCAGTTCTTC.

J is TRBJ1-2 and V is TRBV19; D is uncertain. Germline V gene lookup returns CDR1 LNHDA and CDR2 SQIVND (reference sequence). CDR3 length equals 13 residues. The V end was cut by 6 bases, the J end by 1 base, with 9 bases between. The CDR3 DNA reads TGTGCCAGTAGGGAGACACATAACTATGGCTACACCTTC. Residues: CASRETHNYGYTF.

This chain uses TRBV4-3 with TRBJ2-2, with TRBD2 matching 12 bases. Germline V gene lookup returns CDR1 LGHNA and CDR2 YSLEER. This CDR3 is built from 20 residues. Losses at the gene ends were 0 bases for V and 4 bases for J; bases not matched to a gene: 12. Here the CDR3 DNA reads TGCGCCAGCAGCCAAGATTCGGGGCTAGCGGGGGGGATATTCACCGGGGAGCTGTTTTTT. Its translation is CASSQDSGLAGGIFTGELFF.

This chain connects TRBV30 to TRBJ2-7; tentatively, D is TRBD1 or TRBD2 (5 bases each). The CDR3 is 13 residues long. The V gene's germline CDR1 is GTSNPN and CDR2 SVGIG (reference sequence). V was trimmed by 4 bases and J by 3 bases, leaving 13 bases between them. CDR3 residues: CAWMEGTHYEQYF. The CDR3 coding sequence is TGTGCCTGGATGGAAGGGACCCACTACGAGCAGTACTTC.

This clone has more than one count but fewer than ten. The gene calls are TRBV6-2 or TRBV6-3 and TRBJ1-5; D is undetermined. CDR1 and CDR2 from the germline V gene are MNHEY and SVGEGT. V lost 0 bases and J 4 bases, leaving 16 bases between the germline ends. This CDR3 region has 17 residues. CDR3 residues: CASSYSSGPKANQPQHF. In nucleotides, the CDR3 is TGTGCCAGCAGTTACTCGTCCGGACCCAAAGCGAATCAGCCCCAGCATTTT.

V and J are TRBV5-1 and TRBJ2-3, with TRBD2 matching 8 bases. V lost 4 bases and J lost 5; bases outside the gene matches: 12. Germline CDR1 SGHRS, CDR2 YFSETQ. The CDR3 contains 16 residues. The DNA of the CDR3 is TGCGCCAGCAGCCTCAACATAGCGGGATTGGGAGATACGCAGTATTTT. Translation: CASSLNIAGLGDTQYF.

The J gene is TRBJ1-2, the V gene TRBV19, with 8 bases fitting TRBD1. Per the germline V gene, CDR1 is LNHDA and CDR2 is SQIVND (reference sequence). Trimming took 3 bases from V and 7 from J; bases not matched to a gene: 10. This CDR3 is 15 amino acids long. CDR3 nucleotides: TGTGCCAGTAGTATTGGAGGACAGGGATCGTCTGGCTACACCTTC. This codes for CASSIGGQGSSGYTF.